This T cell receptor (beta chain) emerged from a study of blood T cells in healthy people across ages (dated by TCRdb to about 2015). Concerning the study at large: Template switching captured roughly one uniquely barcoded TCR beta cDNA molecule per two T cells in model experiments. The study measured age-related changes in TCR beta repertoire diversity using deep sequencing normalized with unique cDNA molecular identifiers. Donors were grouped into four age groups: young (average 16 years), middle-aged (39), aged (about 59) and long-lived (over 80). To avoid experimental bias, donors of different ages were randomly spread across the sequencing lanes. For two donors (one aged 18 to 29 and one aged 80 or older), the study analyzed two additional independent replicas of 1 million unique cDNA reads from the same blood draw. Results the study describes overall, beyond this receptor: Conclusive comparison of naive and antigen-experienced compartments was prevented by the profiling of bulk unsorted PBMCs. The CMV infection status of donors was not known, potentially confounding age-related changes in expanded clonotypes. The percentage of naive T cells measured by flow cytometry correlated strongly with observed TCR beta diversity. Estimates of total diversity from one million sequenced T cells were regarded as lower bounds and underestimates. Compared with the aged group, the long-lived group had more naive CD4+ T cells, fewer expanded clones and increased TCR diversity, suggesting age selection. Observed TCR beta diversity per million T cells fell roughly linearly with age, and a significant reduction was already apparent by age around 36.

Libraries were made using 5' RACE. Sequencing used an Illumina HiSeq 2500. A second PCR of about 7 to 12 cycles was run with a J-beta primer mix and a sample-barcoded 5' primer. Each TCR beta cDNA molecule received a unique molecular identifier from a template-switch 5' adaptor carrying 12 random nucleotides. At least 2.5 million CDR3-containing paired-end reads were obtained from each sample. The Mint cDNA synthesis kit, primed by a TRBC-specific oligonucleotide, was used to synthesize first-strand cDNA from all RNA. After uracil-DNA glycosylase treatment, a first 18-cycle PCR used universal primers M1SS and BC2_uni_R on all cDNA. Turning to the authors' computational methods: For normalization, 1 million high-quality reads were randomly selected from each sample, with every read carrying a distinct molecular identifier. Reads with shared molecular identifiers were discarded instead of being binned into consensus sequences. MiTCR, with a Q25 quality threshold and the strictest error-elimination algorithm, was used for CDR3 identification, clonotype clustering and error correction. A nonparametric unseen species model with Euler transformation was used to estimate a lower bound on total TCR beta diversity. The public reads were run again by TCRdb, first through fastp at Q25 and then through MiXCR, and only productive beta chains were kept. Each CDR3 protein appears once, grouped with its most common genes and DNA. TCRdb's processing, not the study's, gives the V and J calls here. The table for this sample lists almost 300,000 distinct CDR3 sequences; roughly a quarter of them were counted only once. 25% to 30% of the sample is held by the ten biggest clonotypes.

For CDR1 and CDR2, the germline V gene lists MNHEY and SVGAGI. Its CDR3 holds 21 amino acids, cysteine through phenylalanine. Solely the CDR3 DNA is kept, with 63 bases framed from the first base. Trimming at the junction amounts to 3 bases on V and 4 bases on J, and the germline ends lie 31 bases apart. This clonotype was recorded many times. Its target antigen remains unknown. Base quality data are lacking; no much larger clone is found one base away. Donors were 39 systemically healthy Caucasian individuals from Russia aged roughly 6 to 90 years. Each donor gave about 9.2 milliliters of peripheral blood, drawn into EDTA-treated Vacutainer tubes. Ficoll-Paque density-gradient centrifugation was used to isolate PBMCs, with at least 6.5 million per sample. Total RNA was extracted from PBMCs with Trizol reagent, with at least 6 micrograms obtained per sample. For every donor, flow cytometry on a PBMC aliquot measured the percentage of naive CD45RAhigh/CD27high T cells.

The sample comprised blood. This clonotype was sampled from a woman in her sixties or seventies in good health. Here the chain combines TRBV6-5 and TRBJ2-1; a tentative D call is TRBD1 (6 bases match). The DNA sequence is TGTGCCAGCAGTTATGGATACACAGGGTCTATCGCGTCGCGATCTTACAATGAGCAGTTCTTC. The translation is CASSYGYTGSIASRSYNEQFF.